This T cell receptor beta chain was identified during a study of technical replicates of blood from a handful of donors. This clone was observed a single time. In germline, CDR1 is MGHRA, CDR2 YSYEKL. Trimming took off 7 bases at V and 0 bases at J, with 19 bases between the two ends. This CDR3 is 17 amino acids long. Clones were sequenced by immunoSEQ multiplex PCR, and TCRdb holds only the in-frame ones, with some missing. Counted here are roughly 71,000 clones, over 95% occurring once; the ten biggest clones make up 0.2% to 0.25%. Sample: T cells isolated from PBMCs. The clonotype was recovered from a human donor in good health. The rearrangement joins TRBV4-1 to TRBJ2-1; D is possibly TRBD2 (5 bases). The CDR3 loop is CASNNLRRTSSYNEQFF. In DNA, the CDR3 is TGCGCCAGCAACAATTTACGGAGAACTAGCTCCTACAATGAGCAGTTCTTC.